The 9 T cell receptor beta chains presented below share a single source sample, sequenced in a study of PD-L1 blockade in urothelial cancer. As to time point: peripheral blood 6 weeks after treatment start. Using immunoSEQ multiplex PCR, the repertoire was profiled, and TCRdb retains in-frame clones only, with some absent. The table lists 40,000 to 60,000 clones, approximately 78% of them singletons. The sample consisted of PBMCs, taken around atezolizumab (anti-PD-L1) treatment. These receptor sequences come from a man in his 70s with urothelial cancer.

The table lists this clone with a count of one. The chain uses TRBV2 and TRBJ2-1, with TRBD2 matching 15 bases. V shed 6 bases, J shed 7 bases, and the junction held 4 bases outside the gene matches. CDR1 is SNHLY, CDR2 FYNNEI, per germline. There are 15 residues in the CDR3. CDR3 residues: CASSPGTSGRNEQFF. The DNA of the CDR3 is TGTGCCAGCAGCCCAGGGACTAGCGGGAGGAATGAGCAGTTCTTC. Based on the CDR3 plus reference TRBV2 and TRBJ2-1, the full variable domain is EPEVTQTPSHQVTQMGQEVILRCVPISNHLYFYWYRQILGQKVEFLVSFYNNEISEKSEIFDDQFSVERPDGSNFTLKIRSTKLEDSAMYFCASSPGTSGRNEQFFGPGTRLTVL.

This sequence joins TRBV4-2 and TRBJ2-2; TRBD2 agrees at 7 bases. The germline V gene encodes CDR1 LGHNA and CDR2 YNFKEQ. The CDR3 loop spans 18 amino acids. V shed 0 bases, J shed 6 bases, and the junction held 13 bases outside the gene matches. The chain's CDR3 is CASSQDRVGEGVPGELFF. The CDR3 region has the DNA TGTGCCAGCAGCCAAGACCGTGTGGGGGAGGGTGTACCCGGGGAGCTGTTTTTT.

The genes are TRBV27 and TRBJ2-1; TRBD2 agrees at 7 bases. The germline gives CDR1 MNHEY, CDR2 SMNVEV (reference sequence). V gave up 0 bases and J gave up 4 bases; unmatched junction bases: 9. This CDR3 spans 17 amino acids. CDR3 sequence: CASSLSFGGGPYNEQFF. CDR3 DNA sequence: TGTGCCAGCAGTTTATCGTTTGGGGGAGGGCCATACAATGAGCAGTTCTTC.

V gene TRBV25-1 combines with J gene TRBJ2-5, with D possibly TRBD1 on 6 matching bases. V was pared by 1 base and J by 5 bases, with 14 bases between. CDR1 is MGHDK and CDR2 is SYGVNS in the germline V gene. The CDR3 spans 15 residues. The CDR3 coding sequence is TGTGCCAGCAGTGAATTGGGGGCGAATAGGGAGACCCAGTACTTC. This gives the protein CASSELGANRETQYF.

The chain links TRBV4-1 to TRBJ2-5, with D maybe TRBD2 (6 bases). Germline-derived CDR1 and CDR2 are MGHRA and YSYEKL. Trimming removed 0 bases at V and 5 bases at J, with 22 bases between. This CDR3 has 18 amino acids. The DNA for the CDR3 is TGCGCCAGCAGCCAAGATAATGGGGACTCCAGCGAGGGGGAGACCCAGTACTTC. It encodes CASSQDNGDSSEGETQYF.

This clone was recorded a few times. This chain connects TRBV10-3 to TRBJ2-7; weak D call: TRBD1 (6 bases). Germline V gene lookup returns CDR1 ENHRY and CDR2 SYGVKD. The CDR3 is made up of 13 amino acids. Deletions cut 4 bases from V and 9 bases from J, with 16 bases between. Here the CDR3 DNA reads TGTGCCATCAGTGGGACAGCGGACTTGGGGCAGTACTTC. This translates into CAISGTADLGQYF.

The chain carries TRBV10-3 and TRBJ1-1; 8 nucleotides line up with TRBD1. V lost 0 bases to trimming and J lost 3 bases; unmatched junction nucleotides: 9. Germline CDR1 ENHRY, CDR2 SYGVKD. CDR3 length: 17 amino acids. The CDR3 region has the DNA TGTGCCATCAGTGAGTCTAGTGGGGTCAGGGGGCACACTGAAGCTTTCTTT. It translates to CAISESSGVRGHTEAFF.

The chain couples TRBV9 to TRBJ2-1; 13 nucleotides align to TRBD2. The CDR3 extends over 14 amino acids. Losses at the gene ends were 0 bases for V and 15 bases for J; bases not matched to a gene: 6. Germline V gene sequence: CDR1 SGDLS, CDR2 YYNGEE. The DNA for the CDR3 is TGTGCCAGCAGCGTAGGGGGGACTAGCGGGGTACCGTTCTTC. Its translation: CASSVGGTSGVPFF.

The chain combines TRBV9 with TRBJ2-1, with unresolved D. Germline CDR1 is SGDLS and CDR2 is YYNGEE. CDR3 length: 13 residues. V lost 4 bases and J 6 bases, leaving 11 bases between the germline ends. The CDR3 DNA reads TGTGCCAGCAGCCTCCCCTCGGTCAATGAGCAGTTCTTC. Its protein is CASSLPSVNEQFF.